Described below is a single T cell receptor beta chain sequence and its context. Looked up from germline, CDR1 is KGHSH and CDR2 is LQKENI. Trimming cost V 5 bases and J 2 bases, with 16 bases left between them. There are 15 residues in the CDR3. The data belong to a study of cytomegalovirus exposure and HLA in healthy donors. 60 Vbeta and 13 Jbeta primers were used in PCR. Some clones are missing from TCRdb's copy, which holds only in-frame ones; the method was immunoSEQ multiplex PCR. There are tens of thousands of clones in the sample, with about 5.5% held by the top ten. This receptor was identified in a girl between 10 and 17 years old in good health and CMV-seropositive. This chain links TRBV18 with TRBJ2-7; TRBD2 might be the D (7 bases). The sequencing sample was made of PBMCs. CDR3 sequence reads: CASSVSGGDTYEQYF. The CDR3 bases are TGTGCCAGCTCAGTATCGGGGGGCGACACCTACGAGCAGTACTTC.